This T cell receptor beta chain stems from a study of T cell responses to AZD1222 COVID-19 vaccine. The method was immunoSEQ multiplex PCR; TCRdb's version includes in-frame clones alone and lacks a portion of them. There are over 150,000 clones in the sample; 80% to 95% occur only once, and 1.6% lies in the top ten. As for this clone: Its target is not known.

The CDR3 has 15 residues. Trimming stripped 6 bases from V and 0 bases from J, with 15 bases between. From germline, CDR1 is SQVTM and CDR2 ANQGSEA. Study-level results: Repertoire collection took place solely once the T cell response had peaked. Donor demographics were predominantly white British with a female majority; clonal diversity may be underestimated.

The V call is TRBV29-1, the J call TRBJ2-1; D assignment may be TRBD1 or TRBD2 (5 bases each). The input for sequencing was peripheral blood, taken on day 0 of AZD1222 vaccination. This receptor was taken from an adult in good health. The CDR3, as DNA: TGCAGCGTGGCCGGGACCTTAAGCTCCTACAATGAGCAGTTCTTC. It translates to CSVAGTLSSYNEQFF.